This T cell receptor (beta chain) was recorded in a study of shared clonotypes between healthy human individuals. Overall study context: CD4 naive and memory got three plates each, CD8 naive two, CD8 memory one.

The CDR3 totals 17 residues. In germline, CDR1 is LNHNV, CDR2 YYDKDF (reference sequence). Trimming pared 3 bases from V and 4 bases from J, leaving 21 bases between. Study-wide results and limits: Non-shared clonotypes displayed generation probabilities falling below those of clonotypes present in all four donors.

TCRdb's table, derived via immunoSEQ multiplex PCR, lists solely in-frame clones and lacks some. Seen here are about 2.2 million clones, approximately 92% observed once, and the top ten hold approximately 1.7%. Selected positively for CCR7 and CD45RO-negative, naive CD8 cells excluded terminally differentiated effector memory CD45RA+ cells. Concerning this clone itself: Its antigen remains unknown.

The chain combines TRBV15 with TRBJ1-2; D unresolved. This receptor was taken from a man younger than 35 in good health. Some clones in this sample may be carry-over from other donors' samples. The sample taken for sequencing was naive CD8+ T cells from PBMCs. The CDR3 DNA sequence: TGTGCCACCAGCAGTACTGCCATGGCAGGCTGGGCCTATGGCTACACCTTC. Translation: CATSSTAMAGWAYGYTF.